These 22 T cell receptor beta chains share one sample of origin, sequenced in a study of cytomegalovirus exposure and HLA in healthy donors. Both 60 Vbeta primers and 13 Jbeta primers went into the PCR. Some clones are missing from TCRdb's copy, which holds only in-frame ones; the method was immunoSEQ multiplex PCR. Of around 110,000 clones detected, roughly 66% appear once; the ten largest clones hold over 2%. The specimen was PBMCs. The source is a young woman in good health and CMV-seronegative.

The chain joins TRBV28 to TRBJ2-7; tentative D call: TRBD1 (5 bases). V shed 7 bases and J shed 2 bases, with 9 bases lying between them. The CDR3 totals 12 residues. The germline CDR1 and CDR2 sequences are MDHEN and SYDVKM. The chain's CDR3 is CASTPDTYEQYF. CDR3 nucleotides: TGTGCCAGCACCCCGGACACCTACGAGCAGTACTTC.

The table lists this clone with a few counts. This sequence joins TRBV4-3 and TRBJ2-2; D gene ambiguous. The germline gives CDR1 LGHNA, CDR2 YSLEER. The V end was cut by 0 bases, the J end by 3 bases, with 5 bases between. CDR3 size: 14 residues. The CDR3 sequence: CASSQDRYTGELFF. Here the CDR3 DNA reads TGCGCCAGCAGCCAAGACCGGTACACCGGGGAGCTGTTTTTT.

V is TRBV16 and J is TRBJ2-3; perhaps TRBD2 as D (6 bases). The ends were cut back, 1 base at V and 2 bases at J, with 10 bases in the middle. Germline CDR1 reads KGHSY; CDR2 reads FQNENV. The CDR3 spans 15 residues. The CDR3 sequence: CASSQWRVLTDTQYF. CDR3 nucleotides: TGTGCCAGCAGCCAATGGAGGGTTCTCACAGATACGCAGTATTTT.

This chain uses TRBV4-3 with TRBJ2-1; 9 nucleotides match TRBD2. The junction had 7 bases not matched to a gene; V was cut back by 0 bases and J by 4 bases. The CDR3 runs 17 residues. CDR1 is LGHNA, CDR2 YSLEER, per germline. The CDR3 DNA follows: TGCGCCAGCAGCCAAGATCAGGCGGGAGGGCCGTACAATGAGCAGTTCTTC. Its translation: CASSQDQAGGPYNEQFF.

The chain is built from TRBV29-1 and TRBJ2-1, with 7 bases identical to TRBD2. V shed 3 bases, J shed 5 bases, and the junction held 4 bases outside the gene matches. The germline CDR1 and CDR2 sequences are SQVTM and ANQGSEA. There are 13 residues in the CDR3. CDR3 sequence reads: CSVDPSGNNEQFF. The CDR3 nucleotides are TGCAGCGTTGATCCTAGCGGAAACAATGAGCAGTTCTTC.

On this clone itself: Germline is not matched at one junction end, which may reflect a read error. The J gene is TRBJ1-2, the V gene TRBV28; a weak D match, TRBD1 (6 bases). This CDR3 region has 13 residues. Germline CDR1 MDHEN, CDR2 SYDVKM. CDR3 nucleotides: TGTGCCAGCAGTACGACAGGCTTCTATCGCTACACCTTC. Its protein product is CASSTTGFYRYTF.

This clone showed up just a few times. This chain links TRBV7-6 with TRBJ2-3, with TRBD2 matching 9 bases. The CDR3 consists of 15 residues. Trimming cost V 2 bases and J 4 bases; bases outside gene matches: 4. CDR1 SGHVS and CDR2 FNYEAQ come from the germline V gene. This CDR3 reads CASSLRLADSDTQYF. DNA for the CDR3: TGTGCCAGCAGCTTACGACTAGCGGACTCAGATACGCAGTATTTT.

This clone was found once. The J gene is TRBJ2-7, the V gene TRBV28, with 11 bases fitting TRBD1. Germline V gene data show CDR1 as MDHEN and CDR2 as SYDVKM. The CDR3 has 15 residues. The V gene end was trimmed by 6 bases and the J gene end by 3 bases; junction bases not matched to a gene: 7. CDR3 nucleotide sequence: TGTGCCAGCAGGCTAGGACAGGGGGCCTTCTACGAGCAGTACTTC. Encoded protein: CASRLGQGAFYEQYF.

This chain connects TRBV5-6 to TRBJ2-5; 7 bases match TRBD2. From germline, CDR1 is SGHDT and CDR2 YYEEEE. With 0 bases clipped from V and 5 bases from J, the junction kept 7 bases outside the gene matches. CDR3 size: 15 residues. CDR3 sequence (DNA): TGTGCCAGCAGCTTGGGGGGTGGGAGGGGTGAGACCCAGTACTTC. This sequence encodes CASSLGGGRGETQYF.

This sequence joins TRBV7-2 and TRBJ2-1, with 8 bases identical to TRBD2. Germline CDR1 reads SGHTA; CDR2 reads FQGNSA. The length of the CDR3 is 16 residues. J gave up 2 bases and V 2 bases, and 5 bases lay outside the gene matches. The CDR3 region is CASSLLTGGPYNEQFF. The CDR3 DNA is TGTGCCAGCAGCTTACTAACGGGAGGGCCCTACAATGAGCAGTTCTTC.

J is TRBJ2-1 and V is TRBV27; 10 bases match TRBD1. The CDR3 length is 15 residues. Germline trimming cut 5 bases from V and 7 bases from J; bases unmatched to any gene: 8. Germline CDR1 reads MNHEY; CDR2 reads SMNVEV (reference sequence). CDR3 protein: CASSDPGQGWNEQFF. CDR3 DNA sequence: TGTGCCAGCAGTGACCCGGGACAGGGGTGGAATGAGCAGTTCTTC.

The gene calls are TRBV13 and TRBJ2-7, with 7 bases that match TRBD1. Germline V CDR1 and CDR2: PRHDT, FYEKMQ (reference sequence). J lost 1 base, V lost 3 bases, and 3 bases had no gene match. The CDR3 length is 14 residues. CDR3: CASSFRTGSYEQYF. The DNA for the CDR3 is TGTGCCAGCAGCTTCAGGACAGGATCCTACGAGCAGTACTTC.

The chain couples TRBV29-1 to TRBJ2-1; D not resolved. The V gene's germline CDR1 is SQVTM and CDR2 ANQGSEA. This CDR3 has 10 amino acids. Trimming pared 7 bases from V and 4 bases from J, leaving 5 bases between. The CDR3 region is CSAYYNEQFF. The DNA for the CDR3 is TGCAGCGCCTATTACAATGAGCAGTTCTTC.

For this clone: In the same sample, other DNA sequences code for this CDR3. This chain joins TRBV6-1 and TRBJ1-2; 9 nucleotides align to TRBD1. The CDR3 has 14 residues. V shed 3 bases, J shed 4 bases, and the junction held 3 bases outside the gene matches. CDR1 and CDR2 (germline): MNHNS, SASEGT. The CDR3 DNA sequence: TGTGCCAGCAGTGAGGGACAGGGAGGCTATGGCTACACCTTC. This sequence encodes CASSEGQGGYGYTF.

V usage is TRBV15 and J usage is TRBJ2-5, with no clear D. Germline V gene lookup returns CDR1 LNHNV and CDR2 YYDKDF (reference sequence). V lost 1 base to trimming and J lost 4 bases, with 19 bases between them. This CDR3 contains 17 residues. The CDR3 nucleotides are TGTGCCACCAGCAGAGGGAGTCGGCCCCAAGAACGAGAGACCCAGTACTTC. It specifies CATSRGSRPQERETQYF.

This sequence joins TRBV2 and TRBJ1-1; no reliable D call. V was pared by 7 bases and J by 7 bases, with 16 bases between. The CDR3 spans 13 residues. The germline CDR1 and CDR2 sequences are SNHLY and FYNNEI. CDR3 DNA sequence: TGTGCCAGCACAGATTCACAGCCCCTTGAAGCTTTCTTT. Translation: CASTDSQPLEAFF.

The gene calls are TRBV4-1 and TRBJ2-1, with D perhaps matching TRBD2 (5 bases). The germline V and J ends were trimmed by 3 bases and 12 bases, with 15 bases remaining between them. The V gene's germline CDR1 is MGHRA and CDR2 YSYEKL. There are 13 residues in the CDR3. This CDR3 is CASSQFTQEGQFF. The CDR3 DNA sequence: TGCGCCAGCAGCCAGTTTACTCAAGAGGGGCAGTTCTTC.

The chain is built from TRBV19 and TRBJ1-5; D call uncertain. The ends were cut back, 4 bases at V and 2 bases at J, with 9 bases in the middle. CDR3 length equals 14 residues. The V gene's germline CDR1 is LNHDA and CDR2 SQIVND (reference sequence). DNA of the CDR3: TGTGCCAGTAGTACCCCAGGTGGCAATCAGCCCCAGCATTTT. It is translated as CASSTPGGNQPQHF.

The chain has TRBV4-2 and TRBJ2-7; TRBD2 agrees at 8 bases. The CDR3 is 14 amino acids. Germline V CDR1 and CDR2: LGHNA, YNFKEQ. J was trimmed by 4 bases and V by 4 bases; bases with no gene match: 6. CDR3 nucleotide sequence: TGTGCCAGCAGCCCCGGGAGGGCCTTGTACGAGCAGTACTTC. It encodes CASSPGRALYEQYF.

CDR3 nucleotide sequence: TGTGCCAGCAGCTTCACGGATGAGCAGTTCTTC. It codes for CASSFTDEQFF. The chain links TRBV13 to TRBJ2-1; D is uncertain. CDR3 length equals 11 residues. V dropped 3 bases and J dropped 8 bases, with 5 bases sitting between them. CDR1 and CDR2 (germline): PRHDT, FYEKMQ (reference sequence).

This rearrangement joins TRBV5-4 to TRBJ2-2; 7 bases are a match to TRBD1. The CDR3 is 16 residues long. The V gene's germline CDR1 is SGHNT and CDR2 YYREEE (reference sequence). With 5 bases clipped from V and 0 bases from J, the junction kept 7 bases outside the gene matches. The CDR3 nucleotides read TGTGCCAGCAGGCCCAGGGACAGCGCGAACACCGGGGAGCTGTTTTTT. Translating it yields CASRPRDSANTGELFF.

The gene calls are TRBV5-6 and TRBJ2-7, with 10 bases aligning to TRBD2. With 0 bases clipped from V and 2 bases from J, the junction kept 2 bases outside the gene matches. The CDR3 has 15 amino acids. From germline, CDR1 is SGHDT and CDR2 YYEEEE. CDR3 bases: TGTGCCAGCAGCTTGGGGGGACTAGCGCCCTACGAGCAGTACTTC. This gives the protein CASSLGGLAPYEQYF. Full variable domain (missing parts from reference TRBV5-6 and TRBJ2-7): DAGVTQSPTHLIKTRGQQVTLRCSPKSGHDTVSWYQQALGQGPQFIFQYYEEEERQRGNFPDRFSGHQFPNYSSELNVNALLLGDSALYLCASSLGGLAPYEQYFGPGTRLTVT.